This T cell receptor (beta chain) comes out of a study of shared clonotypes between healthy human individuals. Study results and limitations: Four donors held about 5% of naive CD4 clonotypes in common.

Here immunoSEQ multiplex PCR was the method, and the copy in TCRdb shows in-frame clones only, minus some. The repertoire holds about 1.1 million clones, with 77% as singletons. Concerning this clone: No antigen is known for it.

Trimming left V 5 bases short and J 9 bases short, with 11 bases between. Germline loops: CDR1 KGHSH, CDR2 LQKENI. This CDR3 is 11 amino acids long. Memory CD4+ cells were the fraction left after CD45RA+ naive selection. The clonotype was recovered from a man between 18 and 29 years old in good health. Some clones in this sample may be carry-over from other donors' samples. The chain links TRBV18 to TRBJ2-7; D is unclear. The sample consisted of memory CD4+ T cells from PBMCs. Subset of the sample: CD45RA-negative fraction. This CDR3 is CASSSTEGQYF. The CDR3 DNA reads as TGTGCCAGCTCAAGTACAGAAGGGCAGTACTTC.